This T cell receptor (beta chain) comes out of a study of control samples from healthy donors and cancer patients. The length of the CDR3 is 13 residues. With 3 bases removed from V and 5 bases from J, the gap between germline ends came to 10 bases. Per germline, CDR1 SGHAT and CDR2 FQDESV (reference sequence). The protocol was immunoSEQ multiplex PCR, while the TCRdb copy is restricted to in-frame clones and leaves out a portion. Across 150,000 to 200,000 clones, the top ten clones capture about 2.2% of the sample. The receptor was derived from a woman aged 25 to 39 in good health. The rearrangement uses TRBV11-1 and TRBJ1-1; TRBD1 is a possible D gene (6 bases). Sequencing was carried out using blood. The CDR3 DNA sequence: TGTGCCAGCAGCTTTGGGGGCCGGACTGAAGCTTTCTTT. Encoded protein: CASSFGGRTEAFF. Full variable domain (rest looked up from reference TRBV11-1 and TRBJ1-1): EAEVAQSPRYKITEKSQAVAFWCDPISGHATLYWYRQILGQGPELLVQFQDESVVDDSQLPKDRFSAERLKGVDSTLKIQPAELGDSAMYLCASSFGGRTEAFFGQGTRLTVV.